Each of the 4 T cell receptor beta chains below was sequenced from the same sample in a study of beta chain features in type 1 diabetes. Overall study results and limits: Significant though moderate, a shortening of TCRB CDR3s appeared in all four CD4+ subsets of Type 1 diabetes patients.

Antigen specificity for these receptors is unknown. What was sequenced were expressed TCRB transcripts, since all of the isolated RNA had been reverse transcribed. TCRdb's table, derived via immunoSEQ multiplex PCR, lists solely in-frame clones and lacks some. The profile shows under 130,000 clones, approximately 30% of them singletons. The material sequenced was central memory CD4+ T cells from blood. The receptors originated from a woman younger than 35 with type 1 diabetes.

The chain joins TRBV10-3 to TRBJ2-5, with 7 bases fitting TRBD1. V lost 10 bases, J lost 4 bases, and 12 bases stayed unmatched. CDR3 size: 14 residues. CDR1 ENHRY and CDR2 SYGVKD come from the germline V gene. The CDR3 is CATLAGGDGETQYF. CDR3 in DNA: TGTGCCACCTTAGCAGGGGGAGATGGAGAGACCCAGTACTTC.

The chain couples TRBV7-9 to TRBJ2-1, with D perhaps matching TRBD2 (5 bases). Trimming removed 1 base from V and 4 bases from J, with 23 bases in between. The CDR3 runs 19 residues. The germline gives CDR1 SEHNR, CDR2 FQNEAQ (reference sequence). The CDR3 spells CASSLGREGWQRLYNEQFF. CDR3 sequence (DNA): TGTGCCAGCAGCTTAGGCCGTGAGGGTTGGCAGCGACTTTACAATGAGCAGTTCTTC.

This rearrangement joins TRBV18 to TRBJ2-5; D might be TRBD1 (5 bases). From germline, CDR1 is KGHSH and CDR2 LQKENI. The V gene lost 4 bases and the J gene lost 5 bases, with 5 bases spanning the gap. The CDR3 has 11 amino acids. The CDR3 nucleotides are TGTGCCAGCTCACAGGGGGAGACCCAGTACTTC. Its translation: CASSQGETQYF.

CDR3 sequence: CAVGAGAHTGELFF. The DNA of the CDR3 is TGTGCCGTGGGGGCAGGAGCCCACACCGGGGAGCTGTTTTTT. V and J are TRBV6-5 and TRBJ2-2; the D gene is possibly TRBD1 (6 bases). The CDR3 length is 14 residues. Germline V gives CDR1 MNHEY, CDR2 SVGAGI. The ends were cut back, 11 bases at V and 3 bases at J, with 16 bases in the middle.